Shown below are 25 T cell receptor beta chains from a single sample sequenced in a study of blood T cell repertoires in COVID-19. The table came from immunoSEQ multiplex PCR; TCRdb's copy has only in-frame clones and leaves some out. The data show around 250,000 clones, approximately 85% seen once. Specimen: PBMCs or T cells enriched from blood (not recorded which). The receptors derive from a woman in her forties or fifties who had recovered from COVID-19.

This clone has just a few counts. This chain joins TRBV15 and TRBJ1-4; 7 nucleotides agree with TRBD1. This CDR3 has 15 residues. Trimming removed 3 bases from V and 7 bases from J; junction bases left unmatched: 8. Per germline, CDR1 LNHNV and CDR2 YYDKDF (reference sequence). For the CDR3, the DNA is TGTGCCACCAGCAGGACCGGACAGGCTGGTGAAAAACTGTTTTTT. Its translation is CATSRTGQAGEKLFF.

Note on this clone: Mismatch with germline at one junction end may stem from a read error. This chain connects TRBV28 to TRBJ1-2; a weak D match, TRBD1 (6 bases). Germline V gene lookup returns CDR1 MDHEN and CDR2 SYDVKM. This CDR3 region has 11 residues. The CDR3 bases are TGTGCCAGCAGCTCGAATGACAGGCGATCCTTC. It is translated as CASSSNDRRSF.

The rearrangement links TRBV7-9 to TRBJ2-7; no definite D call. The V end lost 5 bases, the J end lost 7 bases, and 18 bases lay between the germline ends. The CDR3 runs to 14 residues. Germline assignment: CDR1 SEHNR and CDR2 FQNEAQ (reference sequence). The CDR3, as DNA: TGTGCCAGCAGCCCCATCACGGGTACGGAAGAGCAGTACTTC. This sequence encodes CASSPITGTEEQYF.

This clone appeared a single time. This chain joins TRBV15 and TRBJ2-5, with D hard to call. The ends were cut back, 0 bases at V and 0 bases at J, with 8 bases in the middle. This CDR3 is 15 amino acids long. Germline lookup yields CDR1 LNHNV and CDR2 YYDKDF (reference sequence). This CDR3 reads CATSRDMGYQETQYF. DNA for the CDR3: TGTGCCACCAGCAGAGATATGGGCTACCAAGAGACCCAGTACTTC.

The table lists this clone with a few counts. V and J are TRBV3-1 (or the pseudogene TRBV3-2) and TRBJ2-7; TRBD2 aligns across 13 bases. The V gene's germline CDR1 is LGHDT and CDR2 YNNKEL (reference sequence). The length of the CDR3 is 14 residues. The J segment lost 6 bases and the V segment lost 4 bases, leaving 3 bases of the junction unmatched. In DNA, the CDR3 is TGTGCCAGCAGCCTGGGGACTAGCGGGGCCGAGCAGTACTTC. Protein sequence: CASSLGTSGAEQYF.

V usage is TRBV5-8 and J usage is TRBJ1-1; D might be TRBD1 (5 bases). The CDR3 runs 18 residues. Germline CDR1 is SGHTS and CDR2 is YDEGEE. The germline V and J ends were trimmed by 2 bases and 2 bases, with 22 bases remaining between them. The CDR3 sequence is CASSFPPADTLCNTEAFF. CDR3 nucleotides: TGTGCCAGCAGCTTTCCTCCGGCGGACACCTTATGTAACACTGAAGCTTTCTTT.

This CDR3 reads CASSGVDRFNNSPLHF. CDR3 DNA: TGTGCCAGCAGTGGAGTAGACAGGTTTAATAATTCACCCCTCCACTTT. V gene TRBV28 combines with J gene TRBJ1-6, with D perhaps TRBD1 (6 bases). The CDR3 consists of 16 residues. V lost 5 bases and J lost 5, with 16 bases in between. Germline V gene lookup returns CDR1 MDHEN and CDR2 SYDVKM.

The chain uses TRBV5-4 and TRBJ1-2; D gene uncertain. V dropped 0 bases and J dropped 3 bases, with 12 bases sitting between them. The CDR3 is made up of 15 amino acids. Germline assignment: CDR1 SGHNT and CDR2 YYREEE (reference sequence). The CDR3 sequence is CASSLDWARDYGYTF. The CDR3 nucleotides are TGTGCCAGCAGCTTGGATTGGGCACGAGACTATGGCTACACCTTC.

The CDR3 spells CASSSQNEQFF. The DNA of the CDR3 is TGTGCCAGCAGTTCCCAAAATGAGCAGTTCTTC. The chain joins TRBV27 to TRBJ2-1; unclear D gene. Germline V gene data show CDR1 as MNHEY and CDR2 as SMNVEV (reference sequence). Trimming pared 4 bases from V and 7 bases from J, leaving 5 bases between. The CDR3 extends over 11 amino acids.

The rearrangement uses TRBV9 and TRBJ2-3; maybe TRBD2 (6 bases). V lost 4 bases to trimming and J lost 3 bases, with 15 bases between them. Germline lookup yields CDR1 SGDLS and CDR2 YYNGEE. CDR3 size: 15 residues. CDR3 DNA: TGTGCCAGCAGCCCTTATGGGAGGCTTACAGATACGCAGTATTTT. Protein sequence: CASSPYGRLTDTQYF.

This rearrangement joins TRBV5-4 to TRBJ2-7, with 10 bases aligning to TRBD1. Germline values: CDR1 SGHNT, CDR2 YYREEE (reference sequence). The CDR3 runs 15 residues. V shed 4 bases and J 5 bases; nucleotides not matched to a gene: 9. This chain's CDR3 is CASSPTGTGDHEQYF. CDR3 nucleotides: TGTGCCAGCAGCCCCACCGGGACAGGGGACCACGAGCAGTACTTC.

The rearrangement joins TRBV15 to TRBJ2-3; the D gene is possibly TRBD1 (5 bases). V was trimmed by 3 bases and J by 3 bases, leaving 16 bases between them. The CDR3 loop spans 16 amino acids. CDR1 and CDR2 (germline): LNHNV, YYDKDF (reference sequence). The CDR3 loop reads CATSRDSGYSTDTQYF. The CDR3 DNA follows: TGTGCCACCAGCAGGGATTCAGGGTATTCGACAGATACGCAGTATTTT.

This clone was observed once. This chain links TRBV4-1 with TRBJ1-3, with D tentatively TRBD1 (6 bases). The CDR3 contains 14 residues. V was cut by 1 base and J by 4 bases, with 8 bases left in between. The V gene's germline CDR1 is MGHRA and CDR2 YSYEKL. In nucleotides, the CDR3 is TGCGCCAGCAGCCAAGCCAGGGGAGGAAACACCATATATTTT. Protein: CASSQARGGNTIYF.

The chain recombines TRBV27 with TRBJ2-1, with D perhaps TRBD2 (6 bases). The V and J ends lost 4 bases and 4 bases respectively, with 11 bases between them. This CDR3 has 14 amino acids. Germline V gives CDR1 MNHEY, CDR2 SMNVEV (reference sequence). This chain's CDR3 is CASSSGSTYNEQFF. As DNA, the CDR3 is TGTGCCAGCAGTTCCGGGAGCACATACAATGAGCAGTTCTTC.

The V gene is TRBV10-3, the J gene TRBJ1-2; 8 bases map to TRBD1. Per the germline V gene, CDR1 is ENHRY and CDR2 is SYGVKD. This CDR3 has 14 amino acids. The ends lost 2 bases at V and 3 bases at J; junction bases unmatched: 2. In nucleotides, the CDR3 is TGTGCCATCAGTGAGGCAGGGGGCGACTATGGCTACACCTTC. It encodes CAISEAGGDYGYTF.

The genes are TRBV28 and TRBJ2-1; tentatively, D is TRBD2 (7 bases). Germline V gene lookup returns CDR1 MDHEN and CDR2 SYDVKM. V was pared by 1 base and J by 9 bases, with 13 bases between. The CDR3 is 14 residues long. The chain's CDR3 is CASSLSGGGTEQFF. The CDR3 nucleotides read TGTGCCAGCAGTTTATCTGGGGGGGGCACTGAGCAGTTCTTC.

The chain has TRBV27 and TRBJ1-2; maybe TRBD1 (5 bases). The CDR3 contains 13 residues. Trimming stripped 2 bases from V and 7 bases from J, with 11 bases between. CDR1 is MNHEY, CDR2 SMNVEV, per germline (reference sequence). This CDR3 reads CASSLGGYGGYTF. CDR3 sequence (DNA): TGTGCCAGCAGTTTAGGGGGGTACGGTGGCTACACCTTC.

This CDR3 reads CASSKPSRRTGRVLTDTQYF. In nucleotides, the CDR3 is TGTGCCAGCAGCAAACCTTCCCGCCGGACAGGGCGGGTACTCACAGATACGCAGTATTTT. J is TRBJ2-3 and V is TRBV21-1; no check of the table's D call, TRBD1, against the DNA was made. TRBV21-1 is an annotated pseudogene. The CDR3 has 20 residues.

This clone was picked up one time. The rearrangement joins TRBV7-2 to TRBJ1-1, with TRBD1 matching 7 bases. CDR1 and CDR2 from the germline V gene are SGHTA and FQGNSA. The CDR3 covers 13 residues. With V trimmed by 7 bases and J by 11 bases, 13 bases remained unmatched. The CDR3 DNA reads TGTGCCAGCACCGCGACAGTTAGGGGGCAGGCTTTCTTT. Encoded protein: CASTATVRGQAFF.

The chain is built from TRBV5-1 and TRBJ2-7; tentatively, D is TRBD1 (6 bases). Germline CDR1 reads SGHRS; CDR2 reads YFSETQ. V lost 4 bases and J lost 4, with 12 bases in between. The CDR3 totals 13 residues. In nucleotides, the CDR3 is TGCGCCAGCAGCACCGGGACAATTTACGAGCAGTACTTC. It yields the protein CASSTGTIYEQYF.

This clone was detected only once. The chain couples TRBV5-1 to TRBJ1-4; weak D call: TRBD1 (5 bases). Per the germline V gene, CDR1 is SGHRS and CDR2 is YFSETQ. This CDR3 has 15 residues. The V gene lost 5 bases and the J gene lost 7 bases, with 18 bases spanning the gap. The CDR3 coding sequence is TGCGCCAGCAGGGGCCCGGGGACCGGGGGTGAAAAACTGTTTTTT. This encodes CASRGPGTGGEKLFF.

V is TRBV7-8 and J is TRBJ1-6; D not resolved. CDR3 length equals 16 residues. Germline V gene sequence: CDR1 SGHVS, CDR2 FQNEAQ. The V and J ends lost 3 bases and 10 bases respectively, with 19 bases between them. The CDR3 region is CASSFSPDVWASPLHF. CDR3 nucleotides: TGTGCCAGCAGCTTTTCTCCTGATGTATGGGCCTCACCCCTCCACTTT.

The chain carries TRBV5-1 and TRBJ2-3, with 7 bases that match TRBD2. The germline CDR1 and CDR2 sequences are SGHRS and YFSETQ. CDR3 length: 14 amino acids. V lost 5 bases, J lost 4 bases, and 7 bases stayed unmatched. Here the CDR3 reads CASRSRESADTQYF. CDR3 in DNA: TGCGCCAGCAGGTCGCGGGAGTCAGCAGATACGCAGTATTTT.

The rearrangement uses TRBV15 and TRBJ1-5; 12 bases agree with TRBD1. CDR3 size: 16 residues. V lost 2 bases to trimming and J lost 7 bases; unmatched junction nucleotides: 6. The V gene's germline CDR1 is LNHNV and CDR2 YYDKDF (reference sequence). The CDR3 DNA is TGTGCCACCAGCAGATCCGGGACAGGGGGCCGGCAGCCCCAGCATTTT. Protein product: CATSRSGTGGRQPQHF.

This chain joins TRBV12-3 or TRBV12-4 and TRBJ2-7, with 8 bases lining up with TRBD1. This CDR3 has 13 residues. V dropped 4 bases and J dropped 3; count of bases not matched to a gene: 2. DNA of the CDR3: TGTGCCAGCAGTTACGGACAGGGCTACGAGCAGTACTTC. This encodes CASSYGQGYEQYF.